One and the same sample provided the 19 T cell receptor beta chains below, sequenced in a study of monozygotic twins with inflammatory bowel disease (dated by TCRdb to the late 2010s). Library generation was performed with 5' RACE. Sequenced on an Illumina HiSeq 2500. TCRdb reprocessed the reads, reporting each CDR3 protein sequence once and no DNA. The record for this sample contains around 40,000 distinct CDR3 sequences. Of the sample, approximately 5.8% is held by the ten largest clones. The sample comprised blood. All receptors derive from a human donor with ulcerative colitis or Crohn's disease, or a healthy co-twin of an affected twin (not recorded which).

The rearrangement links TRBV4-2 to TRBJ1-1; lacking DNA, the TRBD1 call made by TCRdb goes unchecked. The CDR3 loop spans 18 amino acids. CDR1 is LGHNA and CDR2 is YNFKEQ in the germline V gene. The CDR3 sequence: CASSPSGQGALGDTEAFF.

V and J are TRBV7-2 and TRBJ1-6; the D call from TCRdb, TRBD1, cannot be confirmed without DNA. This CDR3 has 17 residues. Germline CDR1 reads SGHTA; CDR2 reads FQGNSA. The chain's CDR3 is CASSLASGTVLNSPLHF.

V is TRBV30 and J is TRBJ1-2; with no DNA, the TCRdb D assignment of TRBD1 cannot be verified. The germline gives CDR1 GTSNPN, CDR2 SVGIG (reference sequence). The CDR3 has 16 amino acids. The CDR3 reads CAWRKGLGQLYGGYTF.

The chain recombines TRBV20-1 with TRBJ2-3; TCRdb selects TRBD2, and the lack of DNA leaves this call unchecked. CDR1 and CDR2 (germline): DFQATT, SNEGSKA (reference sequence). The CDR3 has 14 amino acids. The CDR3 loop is CSARTSGSGDTQYF.

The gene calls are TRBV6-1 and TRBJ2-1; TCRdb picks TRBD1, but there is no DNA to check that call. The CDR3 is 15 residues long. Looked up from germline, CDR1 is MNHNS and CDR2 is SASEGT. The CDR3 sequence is CASSEGGSSYNEQFF.

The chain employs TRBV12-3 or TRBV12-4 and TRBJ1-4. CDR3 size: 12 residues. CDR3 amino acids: CASSRIDEKLFF.

CDR3 sequence reads: CASSLLRGGTGELFF. The chain has TRBV27 and TRBJ2-2; TCRdb picks TRBD2, but there is no DNA to check that call. Germline lookup yields CDR1 MNHEY and CDR2 SMNVEV (reference sequence). This CDR3 is built from 15 residues.

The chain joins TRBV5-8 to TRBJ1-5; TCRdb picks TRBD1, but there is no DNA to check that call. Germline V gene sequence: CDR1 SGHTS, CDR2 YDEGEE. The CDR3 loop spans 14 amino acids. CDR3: CASSLQGVRQPQHF.

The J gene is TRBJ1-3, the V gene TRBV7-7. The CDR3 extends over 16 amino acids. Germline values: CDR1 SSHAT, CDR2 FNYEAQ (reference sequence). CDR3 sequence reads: CASSSLGAAPGNTIYF.

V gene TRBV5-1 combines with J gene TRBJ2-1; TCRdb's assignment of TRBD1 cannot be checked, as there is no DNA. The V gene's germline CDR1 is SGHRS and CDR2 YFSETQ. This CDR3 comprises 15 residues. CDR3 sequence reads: CASSLATGPHNEQFF.

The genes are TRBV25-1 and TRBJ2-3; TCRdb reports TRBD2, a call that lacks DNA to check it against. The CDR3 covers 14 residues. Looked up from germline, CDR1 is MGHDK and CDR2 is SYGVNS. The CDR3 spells CASRTSRSTDTQYF.

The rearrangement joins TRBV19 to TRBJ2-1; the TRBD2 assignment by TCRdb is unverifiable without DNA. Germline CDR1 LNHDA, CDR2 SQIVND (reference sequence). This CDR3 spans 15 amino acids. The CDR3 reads CASGSGRGSYNEQFF.

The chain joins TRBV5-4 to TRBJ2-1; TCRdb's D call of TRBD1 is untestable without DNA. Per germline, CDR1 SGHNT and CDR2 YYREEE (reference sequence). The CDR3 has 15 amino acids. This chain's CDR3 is CASSSEGVLRNEQFF.

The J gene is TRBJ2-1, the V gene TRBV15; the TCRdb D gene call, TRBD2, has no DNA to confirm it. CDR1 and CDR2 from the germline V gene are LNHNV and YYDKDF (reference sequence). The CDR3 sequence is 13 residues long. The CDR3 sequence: CATSFFSRDEQFF.

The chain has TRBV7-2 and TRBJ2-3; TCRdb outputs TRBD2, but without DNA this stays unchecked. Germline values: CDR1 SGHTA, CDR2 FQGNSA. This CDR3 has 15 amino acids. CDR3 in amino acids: CASVPSGLTTDTQYF.

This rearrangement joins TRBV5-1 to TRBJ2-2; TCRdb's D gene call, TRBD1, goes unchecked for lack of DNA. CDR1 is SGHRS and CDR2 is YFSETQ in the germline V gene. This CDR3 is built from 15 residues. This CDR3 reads CASTTTLQGTGELFF.

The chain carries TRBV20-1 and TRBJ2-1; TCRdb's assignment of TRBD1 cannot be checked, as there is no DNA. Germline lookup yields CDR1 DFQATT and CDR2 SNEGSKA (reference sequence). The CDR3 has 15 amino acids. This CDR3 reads CSAPDRGQGHNEQFF.

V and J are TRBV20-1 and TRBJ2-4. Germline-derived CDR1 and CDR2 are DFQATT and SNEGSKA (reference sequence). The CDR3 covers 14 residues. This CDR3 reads CSARLGLAKNIQYF.

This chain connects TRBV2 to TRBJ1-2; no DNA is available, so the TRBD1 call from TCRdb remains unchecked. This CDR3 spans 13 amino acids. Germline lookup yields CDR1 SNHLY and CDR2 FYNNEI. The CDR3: CASRTGPNYGYTF.